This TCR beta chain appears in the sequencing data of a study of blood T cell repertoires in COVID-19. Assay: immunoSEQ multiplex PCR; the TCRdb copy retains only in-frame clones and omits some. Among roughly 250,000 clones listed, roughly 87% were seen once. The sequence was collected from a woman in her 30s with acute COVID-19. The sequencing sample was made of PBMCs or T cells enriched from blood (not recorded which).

The CDR3 nucleotides are TGTGCCAGCAGCATAGGACAGACCTCTGGAAACACCATATATTTT. Amino acid sequence: CASSIGQTSGNTIYF. The chain employs TRBV2 and TRBJ1-3, with a possible D match to TRBD1 (6 bases). Germline V CDR1 and CDR2: SNHLY, FYNNEI. This CDR3 has 15 residues. Between the trimmed V and J ends, which lost 6 bases and 0 bases, there was a span of 12 bases. The whole variable domain, remainder taken from reference TRBV2 and TRBJ1-3, is EPEVTQTPSHQVTQMGQEVILRCVPISNHLYFYWYRQILGQKVEFLVSFYNNEISEKSEIFDDQFSVERPDGSNFTLKIRSTKLEDSAMYFCASSIGQTSGNTIYFGEGSWLTVV.